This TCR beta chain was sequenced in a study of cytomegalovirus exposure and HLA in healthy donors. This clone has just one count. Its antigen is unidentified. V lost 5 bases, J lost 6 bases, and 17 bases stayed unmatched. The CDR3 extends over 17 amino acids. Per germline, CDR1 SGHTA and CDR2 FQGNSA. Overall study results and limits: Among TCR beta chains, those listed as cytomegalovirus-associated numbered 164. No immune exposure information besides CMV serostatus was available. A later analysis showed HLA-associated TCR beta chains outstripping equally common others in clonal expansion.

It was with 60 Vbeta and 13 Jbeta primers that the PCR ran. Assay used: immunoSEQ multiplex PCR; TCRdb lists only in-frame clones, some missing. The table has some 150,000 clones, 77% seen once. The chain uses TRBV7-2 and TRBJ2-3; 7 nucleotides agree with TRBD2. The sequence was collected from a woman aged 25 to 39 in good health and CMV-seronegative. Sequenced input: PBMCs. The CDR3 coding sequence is TGTGCCAGCAGCCCAGCCCCTAGTGGGAGGGCCTGGGATACGCAGTATTTT. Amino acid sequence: CASSPAPSGRAWDTQYF.